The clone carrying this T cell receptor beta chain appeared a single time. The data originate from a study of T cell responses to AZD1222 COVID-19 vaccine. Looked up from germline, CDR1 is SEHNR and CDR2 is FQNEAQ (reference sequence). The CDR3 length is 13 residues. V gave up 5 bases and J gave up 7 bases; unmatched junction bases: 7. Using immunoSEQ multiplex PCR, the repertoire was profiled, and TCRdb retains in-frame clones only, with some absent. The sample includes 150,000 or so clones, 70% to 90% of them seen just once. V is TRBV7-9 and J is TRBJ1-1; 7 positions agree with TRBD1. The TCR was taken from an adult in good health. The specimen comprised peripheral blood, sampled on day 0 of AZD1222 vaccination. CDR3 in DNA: TGTGCCAGCAGCCCCGGGACAGTTTATGAAGCTTTCTTT. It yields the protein CASSPGTVYEAFF.